This T cell receptor (beta chain) was retrieved from a study of OX40 agonist ivuxolimab in advanced cancers. Germline V gene data show CDR1 as SGHAT and CDR2 as FQNNGV. The length of the CDR3 is 16 residues. Profiling relied on immunoSEQ multiplex PCR, and the TCRdb table lists in-frame clones only, not all of them. Among some 77,000 clones, approximately 83% were seen once, and the ten largest hold approximately 5.5%. Concerning this clone itself: The junction shows a germline mismatch at one end, possibly a read error.

The V gene is TRBV11-2, the J gene TRBJ2-3, with TRBD2 matching 8 bases. This clonotype was obtained from an adult with an advanced solid tumor such as melanoma, head and neck, liver or kidney cancer. The material was CD4+ or CD8+ T cells sorted from blood, obtained in a trial of the OX40 agonist ivuxolimab. The CDR3 loop is CTSSSYLGLVGDTQYF. For the CDR3, the DNA is TGTACCAGCAGCTCGTACTTGGGACTAGTCGGAGATACGCAGTATTTT. Supplemented by reference TRBV11-2 and TRBJ2-3, the full variable domain reads EAGVAQSPRYKIIEKRQSVAFWCNPISGHATLYWYQQILGQGPKLLIQFQNNGVVDDSQLPKDRFSAERLKGVDSTLKIQPAKLEDSAVYLCTSSSYLGLVGDTQYFGPGTRLTVL.